These 5 T cell receptor beta chains originate from one sample sequenced in a study of T and B cells in COVID-19 patients (dated by TCRdb to the early 2020s). This sample was sequenced with an Illumina MiSeq. Multiplex PCR with BIOMED2 TRB-A/B primer pools was used to amplify TRB rearrangements. TCRdb trimmed public reads at Q25 via fastp, called clones via MiXCR and kept in-frame beta chains. Each entry is one CDR3 protein sequence, shown with its most common DNA and genes. Across this sample there are over 7,000 distinct CDR3 sequences, with approximately 22% seen only once. Of the sample, less than 4.5% falls within the top ten clones. TRB repertoires were amplified from approximately 250-500 ng of genomic DNA extracted from blood. Sequencing was carried out using blood. These receptors were taken from a human donor who had recovered from COVID-19.

This clonotype was counted many times. The chain combines TRBV10-3 with TRBJ1-4; D is undetermined. CDR3 length: 13 amino acids. Germline loops: CDR1 ENHRY, CDR2 SYGVKD. V was cut by 4 bases and J by 3 bases, with 6 bases left in between. The CDR3 loop reads CAISGAPNEKLFF. In nucleotides, the CDR3 is TGTGCCATCAGTGGGGCTCCTAATGAAAAACTGTTTTTT.

Sample share makes this clonotype medium-sized. The gene calls are TRBV19 and TRBJ1-1, with D uncertain. Per the germline V gene, CDR1 is LNHDA and CDR2 is SQIVND (reference sequence). Trimming removed 6 bases at V and 5 bases at J, with 7 bases between. This CDR3 is built from 11 residues. The CDR3 coding sequence is TGTGCCAGTAGAGGCAGAACTGAAGCTTTCTTT. Translating it yields CASRGRTEAFF.

The rearrangement links TRBV20-1 to TRBJ2-5; no clear D gene. The ends were cut back, 2 bases at V and 3 bases at J, with 10 bases in the middle. The CDR3 extends over 13 amino acids. Per germline, CDR1 DFQATT and CDR2 SNEGSKA (reference sequence). Here the CDR3 reads CSARRAAKETQYF. DNA for the CDR3: TGCAGTGCTAGACGGGCGGCTAAAGAGACCCAGTACTTC.

The table lists this clonotype with many counts. The gene calls are TRBV6-6 and TRBJ1-2, with D perhaps matching TRBD1 (6 bases). Germline V gene lookup returns CDR1 MNHNY and CDR2 SVGAGI (reference sequence). Trimming removed 2 bases at V and 2 bases at J, with 15 bases between. The CDR3 sequence is 16 residues long. CDR3 loop: CASSYDQGLRNYGYTF. The CDR3 DNA follows: TGTGCCAGCAGTTACGACCAGGGGTTGCGAAACTATGGCTACACCTTC.

This clonotype counts as medium-sized. The genes are TRBV6-6 and TRBJ1-2; D might be TRBD1 (6 bases). The CDR3 has 13 amino acids. V shed 7 bases and J shed 3 bases, with 12 bases lying between them. The germline CDR1 and CDR2 sequences are MNHNY and SVGAGI (reference sequence). This CDR3 is CASNPGADYGYTF. The CDR3 nucleotides read TGTGCCAGCAACCCAGGGGCGGACTATGGCTACACCTTC.